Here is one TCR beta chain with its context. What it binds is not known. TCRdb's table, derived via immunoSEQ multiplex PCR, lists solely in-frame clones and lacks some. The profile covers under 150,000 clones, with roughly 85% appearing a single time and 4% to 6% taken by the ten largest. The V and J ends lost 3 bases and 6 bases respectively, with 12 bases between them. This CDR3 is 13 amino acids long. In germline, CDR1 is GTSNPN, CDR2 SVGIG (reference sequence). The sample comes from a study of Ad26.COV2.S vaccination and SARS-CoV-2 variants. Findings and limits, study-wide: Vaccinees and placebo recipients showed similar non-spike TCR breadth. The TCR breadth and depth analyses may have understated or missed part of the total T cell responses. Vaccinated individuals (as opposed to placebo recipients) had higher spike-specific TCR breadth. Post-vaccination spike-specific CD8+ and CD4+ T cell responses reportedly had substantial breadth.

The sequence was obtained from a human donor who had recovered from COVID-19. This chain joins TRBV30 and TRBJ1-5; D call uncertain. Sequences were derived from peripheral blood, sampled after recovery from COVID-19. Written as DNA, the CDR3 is TGTGCCTGGAGCTGGGAAAGAGGTCAGCCCCAGCATTTT. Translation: CAWSWERGQPQHF.